This paragraph reports one T cell receptor (beta chain). The table came from immunoSEQ multiplex PCR; TCRdb's copy has only in-frame clones and leaves some out. This table holds tens of thousands of clones, 65% to 90% found once. V gave up 4 bases and J gave up 3 bases; unmatched junction bases: 3. The length of the CDR3 is 16 residues. Germline-derived CDR1 and CDR2 are LNHDA and SQIVND (reference sequence). The data were obtained in a study of blood T cell repertoires in COVID-19. What was sequenced was peripheral blood. The chain joins TRBV19 to TRBJ2-1; 13 positions match TRBD2. This TCR was recovered from a man at least 80 years old with acute or convalescent COVID-19. Here the CDR3 reads CASSRTSGGLYNEQFF. CDR3 coding DNA: TGTGCCAGTAGTAGGACTAGCGGGGGACTCTACAATGAGCAGTTCTTC.